The 18 T cell receptor beta chains listed next were all sequenced from one sample in a study of blood T cell repertoires in COVID-19. Here immunoSEQ multiplex PCR was the method, and the copy in TCRdb shows in-frame clones only, minus some. The table lists some 190,000 clones, over 70% of them singletons. The sample comprised peripheral blood. The source is a man in his sixties with acute or convalescent COVID-19.

V usage is TRBV14 and J usage is TRBJ1-3, with D maybe TRBD1 (6 bases). The V end was cut by 4 bases, the J end by 0 bases, with 13 bases between. Germline V gene lookup returns CDR1 SGHDN and CDR2 FVKESK. The CDR3 runs to 16 residues. CDR3 DNA: TGTGCCAGCAGCCCATTAACAGGGTCCTCTGGAAACACCATATATTTT. Protein product: CASSPLTGSSGNTIYF.

This rearrangement joins TRBV10-3 to TRBJ1-1, with D unclear. Germline-derived CDR1 and CDR2 are ENHRY and SYGVKD. CDR3 length: 13 residues. Trimming left V 0 bases short and J 5 bases short, with 7 bases between. The CDR3: CAISESRGTEAFF. The CDR3 coding sequence is TGTGCCATCAGTGAGTCTCGGGGAACTGAAGCTTTCTTT.

This clone was detected only a few times. The rearrangement joins TRBV5-5 to TRBJ1-6; 7 nucleotides align to TRBD1. The germline gives CDR1 SGHKS, CDR2 YYEKEE (reference sequence). CDR3 size: 15 residues. V gave up 0 bases and J gave up 8 bases; unmatched junction bases: 5. CDR3 bases: TGTGCCAGCAGCTTGGAGGGACAGCTTTATTCACCCCTCCACTTT. This encodes CASSLEGQLYSPLHF. The full variable domain, with the rest looked up from reference TRBV5-5 and TRBJ1-6, is DAGVTQSPTHLIKTRGQQVTLRCSPISGHKSVSWYQQVLGQGPQFIFQYYEKEERGRGNFPDRFSARQFPNYSSELNVNALLLGDSALYLCASSLEGQLYSPLHFGNGTRLTVT.

The genes are TRBV19 and TRBJ1-3, with no clear D. This CDR3 spans 15 amino acids. Trimming removed 3 bases from V and 1 base from J, with 10 bases in between. Germline loops: CDR1 LNHDA, CDR2 SQIVND (reference sequence). The CDR3 reads CASSISPSSGNTIYF. CDR3 sequence (DNA): TGTGCCAGTAGTATCTCCCCCTCGTCTGGAAACACCATATATTTT.

This chain's CDR3 is CASSLDGVFGNTIYF. CDR3 bases: TGCGCCAGCAGCTTGGACGGGGTGTTTGGAAACACCATATATTTT. The chain uses TRBV5-1 and TRBJ1-3; the D is unclear. There are 15 residues in the CDR3. V was cut by 0 bases and J by 3 bases, with 10 bases left in between. CDR1 SGHRS and CDR2 YFSETQ come from the germline V gene.

This chain uses TRBV6-5 with TRBJ2-1, with a possible D match to TRBD2 (5 bases). Trimming cost V 6 bases and J 6 bases, with 18 bases left between them. The germline V gene encodes CDR1 MNHEY and CDR2 SVGAGI. CDR3 length equals 15 residues. In DNA form, the CDR3 reads TGTGCCAGCAGAGGACGGAGAGGGAGTCGCAATGAGCAGTTCTTC. It is translated as CASRGRRGSRNEQFF.

This chain connects TRBV24-1 to TRBJ2-5, with TRBD2 matching 7 bases. After removal of 5 bases from V and 1 base from J, the junction contained 3 bases not matched to a gene. CDR3 length: 14 residues. CDR1 is KGHDR, CDR2 SFDVKD, per germline. The CDR3 loop reads CATSGGGFQETQYF. CDR3 coding DNA: TGTGCCACCAGTGGGGGGGGTTTCCAAGAGACCCAGTACTTC.

This chain links TRBV9 with TRBJ2-3, with 10 bases aligning to TRBD2. The CDR3 sequence is 17 residues long. Germline CDR1 reads SGDLS; CDR2 reads YYNGEE. The V segment lost 4 bases and the J segment 3 bases; nucleotides outside the gene matches: 11. The CDR3 DNA follows: TGTGCCAGCAGCCCACCCTTAGCGGGAGGTGGGACAGATACGCAGTATTTT. Protein: CASSPPLAGGGTDTQYF.

The chain couples TRBV6-4 to TRBJ2-3; the match to TRBD2 covers 11 bases. The CDR3 covers 16 residues. Looked up from germline, CDR1 is MRHNA and CDR2 is SNTAGT. V lost 0 bases to trimming and J lost 4 bases; unmatched junction nucleotides: 3. The CDR3 loop reads CASSDSTSGDSDTQYF. Written as DNA, the CDR3 is TGTGCCAGCAGTGACTCGACTAGCGGGGACTCAGATACGCAGTATTTT.

The V gene is TRBV10-1, the J gene TRBJ1-5, with 8 nucleotides matching TRBD1. With V trimmed by 6 bases and J by 0 bases, 7 bases remained unmatched. The CDR3 is made up of 16 amino acids. Per the germline V gene, CDR1 is WNHNN and CDR2 is SYGVQD (reference sequence). The chain's CDR3 is CASSGQGSYSNQPQHF. CDR3 nucleotides: TGCGCCAGCAGCGGACAGGGCTCTTATAGCAATCAGCCCCAGCATTTT.

The J gene is TRBJ1-4, the V gene TRBV9; unclear D gene. CDR3 length: 15 amino acids. In germline, CDR1 is SGDLS, CDR2 YYNGEE. Trimming cost V 2 bases and J 6 bases, with 14 bases left between them. The CDR3: CASSVSPQYDEKLFF. The CDR3 DNA follows: TGTGCCAGCAGCGTCTCCCCGCAGTATGATGAAAAACTGTTTTTT.

The CDR3 DNA reads TGTGCCACCAGCTGGGACAGTAACTATGGCTACACCTTC. The encoded protein is CATSWDSNYGYTF. The gene calls are TRBV15 and TRBJ1-2; 7 bases agree with TRBD1. The trim removed 5 bases at V and 1 base at J, leaving 1 base unmatched. The CDR3 covers 13 residues. CDR1 is LNHNV and CDR2 is YYDKDF in the germline V gene (reference sequence).

This chain links TRBV6-5 with TRBJ2-1, with D tentatively TRBD1 (6 bases). The CDR3 sequence is 15 residues long. Germline V lookup: CDR1 MNHEY, CDR2 SVGAGI. Trimming removed 0 bases from V and 5 bases from J, with 11 bases in between. CDR3 residues: CASSYSGGPNNEQFF. The CDR3 DNA reads TGTGCCAGCAGTTACTCTGGGGGCCCAAACAATGAGCAGTTCTTC.

The gene calls are TRBV23-1 and TRBJ2-1, with D tentatively TRBD1 (5 bases). TRBV23-1 is an ORF, with its function uncertain. This CDR3 has 15 residues. Trimming pared 0 bases from V and 4 bases from J, leaving 10 bases between. DNA for the CDR3: TGCGCCAGCAGTCAATCTAGGCAGGGTTACAATGAGCAGTTCTTC. Protein: CASSQSRQGYNEQFF.

This clone was seen more than once but under ten times. The chain combines TRBV7-9 with TRBJ2-7; the match to TRBD2 covers 7 bases. The CDR3 is 15 amino acids. Germline V CDR1 and CDR2: SEHNR, FQNEAQ (reference sequence). Trimming cost V 2 bases and J 3 bases; bases outside gene matches: 7. The CDR3 loop reads CASSLSLAEIYEQYF. CDR3 nucleotides: TGTGCCAGCAGCTTATCGCTAGCGGAAATCTACGAGCAGTACTTC.

The chain combines TRBV24-1 with TRBJ2-5; 8 bases fit TRBD2. Trimming removed 8 bases from V and 3 bases from J; junction bases left unmatched: 10. CDR1 and CDR2 from the germline V gene are KGHDR and SFDVKD. This CDR3 comprises 15 residues. CDR3 DNA sequence: TGTGCCACCACCAAACGGGGGGGCAGGGAAGAGACCCAGTACTTC. It encodes CATTKRGGREETQYF.

This clone appeared a few times. The gene calls are TRBV4-1 and TRBJ2-5; 9 bases agree with TRBD1. Germline loops: CDR1 MGHRA, CDR2 YSYEKL. The junction had 7 bases not matched to a gene; V was cut back by 3 bases and J by 5 bases. The CDR3 has 15 residues. The CDR3 nucleotides read TGCGCCAGCAGCCAGGGACAGGGTCATCGCGAGACCCAGTACTTC. This translates into CASSQGQGHRETQYF.

The chain has TRBV3-1 (or the pseudogene TRBV3-2) and TRBJ2-5; maybe TRBD1 (6 bases). Trimming removed 4 bases at V and 2 bases at J, with 14 bases between. The length of the CDR3 is 15 residues. Germline assignment: CDR1 LGHDT and CDR2 YNNKEL (reference sequence). The CDR3 protein is CASSLWGPDQETQYF. The CDR3 coding sequence is TGTGCCAGCAGCCTCTGGGGGCCAGATCAAGAGACCCAGTACTTC.